This entry describes one T cell receptor (beta chain). The specificity of this receptor is unknown. There are 14 amino acids in the CDR3, from cysteine to phenylalanine inclusive. A DNA sequence was not provided. The germline V gene encodes CDR1 MNHEY and CDR2 SMNVEV (reference sequence). These data come from a study of monozygotic twins with inflammatory bowel disease (dated by TCRdb to the late 2010s). With regard to the full study: In total, 28 monozygotic twin pairs made up the full study: 19 Danish pairs, all IBD-discordant, plus nine German pairs, of which four were IBD-concordant and five were IBD-discordant. Each individual had, on average, about 151 000 unique TCRalpha sequences and 181 000 unique TCRbeta sequences available for analysis. The search for disease-associated traits relied mainly on comparing IBD patients with their genetically identical healthy co-twins within discordant pairs. On the study overall, not on this receptor specifically: The analysis was unable to tell different T cell subtypes apart. IBD patients had lower TCRbeta repertoire diversity, measured by the inverse Simpson index, than their healthy co-twins. Because patients were on differing immunosuppressive treatments, the repertoires may have picked up extra background noise and inter-individual variability. The results gave no support for a single strong signal or clonotype linked to IBD. Concordant and discordant twins showed no difference in repertoire similarity, possibly because of limited statistical power. Compared with healthy twins, IBD patients had fewer clonotypes in common with other individuals, a difference most pronounced in patients showing signs of disease activity.

From each donor, an approximately 2.6 ml peripheral blood sample was collected into PAXgene tubes and kept at -80 degrees C. Total RNA was isolated from whole blood with the PAXgene blood miRNA kit on an automated QIAcube, without T cell sorting. Peripheral blood from monozygotic twin pairs concordant or discordant for inflammatory bowel disease was subjected to deep TCRalpha and TCRbeta repertoire profiling with unique molecular barcoding. Smoking habits were recorded for all twin pairs, with individuals classified as current, former or never smokers. Library preparation used 5' RACE. For each TCR library, approximately 3.5 ug of total RNA was used. For each sample, cDNA was synthesized in eight separate reactions using SMARTScribe reverse transcriptase. During cDNA synthesis, template switching introduced unique molecular identifiers that contained a 6-nucleotide sample barcode. Amplification of TCRalpha and TCRbeta cDNA involved two nested PCRs of 16 and 9 cycles, and each PCR was followed by bead purification. Before amplification, the cDNA was treated with uracil DNA-glycosylase and purified using the QIAquick PCR purification kit. In the second PCR, Illumina TruSeq-compatible adapters and sample-specific barcodes were added. TapeStation and Qubit were used to check library quality and concentration, and 4 to 6 ng of each library was pooled. Sequencing of pooled libraries was carried out on an Illumina HiSeq2500 single-index Rapid Run using 2 x 100 bp reads and custom sequencing primers. In the original analysis: UMI-based consensus assembly with MiGEC version 1.2.6 was used to correct PCR and sequencing errors. MiXCR version 2.1.1 was used to carry out V(D)J alignment, clonotype assembly and CDR3 extraction. Gene usage, clonotype sharing and MAIT/NKT TCR abundance were normalised by analysing the top 1000, 10 000 and 20 000 clonotypes per sample. Diversity was computed as the inverse Simpson index with the vegan R package after downsampling to 27 000 UMIs. Statistical testing used paired Mann-Whitney U tests on the discordant twin pairs and applied Benjamini-Hochberg correction for multiple testing. TCRdb reprocessed the reads and assigns one entry to each CDR3 protein sequence, leaving out DNA. TCRdb, rather than the study authors, made the V and J calls. This sample's clone table shows around 380,000 distinct CDR3 sequences. The leading ten clones occupy more than 2% of the sample.

The clonotype was recovered from a human donor with ulcerative colitis or Crohn's disease, or a healthy co-twin of an affected twin (not recorded which). Recombination joined TRBV27 with TRBJ2-5; TCRdb's assignment of TRBD1 cannot be checked, as there is no DNA. Sequencing used blood. CDR3 sequence: CASKLRGREEIQYF.